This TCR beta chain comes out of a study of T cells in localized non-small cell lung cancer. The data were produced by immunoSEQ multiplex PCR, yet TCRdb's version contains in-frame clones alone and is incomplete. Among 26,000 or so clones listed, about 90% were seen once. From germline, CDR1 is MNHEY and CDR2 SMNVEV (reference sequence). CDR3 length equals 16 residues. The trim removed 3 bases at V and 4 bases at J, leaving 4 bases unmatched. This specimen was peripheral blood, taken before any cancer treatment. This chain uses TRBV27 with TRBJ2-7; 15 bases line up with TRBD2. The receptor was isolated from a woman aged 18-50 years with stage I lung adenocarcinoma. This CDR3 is CASSFGLAGGSYEQYF. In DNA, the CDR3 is TGTGCCAGCAGTTTCGGACTAGCGGGAGGGTCGTACGAGCAGTACTTC.